The T cell receptor (beta chain) under discussion was sequenced for a study of molecular identifiers for immune sequencing clone quantification. Study background: In replicates, RNA taken from about 20,000 or 100,000 naive CD8 cells was divided five ways, and four portions underwent sequencing.

This clonotype was observed many times. For naive CD8 T cells, sorting used the CD8+CD4-CCR7+CD45RA+ phenotype. Bulk libraries came from a prior protocol with listed TCR primers. A single record per CDR3 protein comes from TCRdb applying MiXCR to the PCR reads. The table has around 460,000 distinct CDR3 sequences, about a fifth seen once; the top ten hold approximately 0.8%. The CDR3 runs 14 residues. Germline V gives CDR1 SGHVS, CDR2 FNYEAQ. V was shortened by 5 bases and J by 3 bases, with 11 bases between the two germline ends. Sequenced: naive CD8+ T cells from blood, with Jurkat cell RNA spiked in. Subset here: FACS-sorted CD8+CD4-CCR7+CD45RA+ naive T cells. The chain carries TRBV7-6 and TRBJ2-1; D possibly corresponds to TRBD1 (5 bases). The clonotype was recovered from a human donor in good health. Some libraries in this study had Jurkat cell RNA spiked in. CDR3 sequence (DNA): TGTGCCAGCAGCCCGACAGAAATCTACAATGAGCAGTTCTTC. Its protein product is CASSPTEIYNEQFF.